Here is one T cell receptor (beta chain) with its context. The record originates from a study of T cell changes during pregnancy in multiple sclerosis. Only in-frame clones appear in the TCRdb table, and some are missing; sequencing was by immunoSEQ multiplex PCR. This table holds approximately 70,000 clones, about 90% found once. Germline-derived CDR1 and CDR2 are SQVTM and ANQGSEA. Trimming stripped 7 bases from V and 0 bases from J, with 12 bases between. The CDR3 is 13 residues long. The material sequenced was peripheral blood, taken in the first trimester of pregnancy. The chain uses TRBV29-1 and TRBJ1-2, with D perhaps TRBD1 (5 bases). The sequence was collected from a female donor in good health, enrolled as a control in a pregnancy study. CDR3 sequence (DNA): TGCAGCGCGATGGAGGGGTCTAACTATGGCTACACCTTC. It yields the protein CSAMEGSNYGYTF.